Listed below are T cell receptor beta chains from one sample, sequenced in a study of blood T cells in healthy people across ages. One entry per CDR3 protein, called by TCRdb with MiXCR from the 5' RACE reads. The sample has around 1,000,000 distinct CDR3 sequences, 20% to 25% seen once. These data are also associated with another study on T cells of mothers and their children.

Sequenced input: blood. The receptors shown here come from a girl aged 2-9 years in good health. Each CDR3 is given with its conserved first and last residue. D genes are given only for firm matches. Clone size is given for some rows only: seen once, a few or many times, or a class if the clone is expanded.

TRBV7-2	.	TRBJ1-6	few	CASSIVGPPNSPLHF	TGTGCCAGCAGCATAGTAGGACCGCCGAATTCACCCCTCCACTTT
TRBV28	.	TRBJ2-7	.	CASRITKSYEQYF	TGTGCCAGCAGAATTACCAAGTCCTACGAGCAGTACTTC
TRBV7-6	.	TRBJ1-1	few	CASSPGPRRWTEAFF	TGTGCCAGCAGCCCTGGACCCCGAAGGTGGACTGAAGCTTTCTTT
TRBV6-6	.	TRBJ2-7	few	CASSYSPGLQSHEQYF	TGTGCCAGCAGTTACTCACCGGGGCTCCAAAGCCACGAGCAGTACTTC
TRBV2	.	TRBJ1-4	few	CASIGIGKLFF	TGTGCCAGCATTGGGATCGGGAAACTGTTTTTT
TRBV20-1	TRBD1	TRBJ1-2	few	CSARGTGRAYGYTF	TGCAGTGCTAGGGGGACAGGGAGAGCGTATGGCTACACCTTC
TRBV12-3/TRBV12-4	.	TRBJ2-4	few	CASRFELKNIRYF	TGTGCCAGCAGGTTTGAACTCAAAAACATTCGGTACTTC
TRBV29-1	.	TRBJ2-3	many	CSVRDPSTDTQYF	TGCAGCGTCCGGGACCCTAGCACAGATACGCAGTATTTT
TRBV5-1	.	TRBJ1-4	.	CASSSESGEKLFF	TGCGCCAGCAGCTCCGAGAGCGGTGAAAAACTGTTTTTT
TRBV20-1	.	TRBJ2-7	.	CSARDEVSYEQYF	TGCAGTGCTAGAGATGAAGTTAGCTACGAGCAGTACTTC
TRBV4-1	.	TRBJ2-7	.	CASSFVGREQYF	TGCGCCAGCAGCTTCGTAGGTCGCGAGCAGTACTTC
TRBV7-2	.	TRBJ1-5	.	CASSLHGARDQPQHF	TGTGCCAGCAGCTTACACGGGGCGCGGGATCAGCCCCAGCATTTT
TRBV4-3	.	TRBJ1-1	many	CASSQGLGTEAFF	TGCGCCAGCAGCCAGGGTTTAGGTACTGAAGCTTTCTTT
TRBV20-1	.	TRBJ2-7	few	CSARNGYEQYF	TGCAGTGCTAGGAACGGCTACGAGCAGTACTTC
TRBV12-3/TRBV12-4	TRBD1	TRBJ1-1	.	CASSLGQGGEAFF	TGTGCCAGCAGTTTAGGACAGGGGGGTGAAGCTTTCTTT
TRBV10-2	.	TRBJ2-7	many	CASTDRVYEQYF	TGCGCCAGCACGGACAGAGTCTACGAGCAGTACTTC
TRBV29-1	.	TRBJ2-3	.	CSVPGWDTQYF	TGCAGCGTTCCAGGGTGGGATACGCAGTATTTT
TRBV20-1	TRBD2	TRBJ2-1	few	CSARELAGINNEQFF	TGCAGTGCTAGAGAACTAGCGGGGATTAACAATGAGCAGTTCTTC
TRBV5-6	.	TRBJ2-2	few	CASTTLSTDTGELFF	TGTGCCAGCACCACTCTAAGCACAGACACCGGGGAGCTGTTTTTT
TRBV2	TRBD2	TRBJ2-2	few	CASGGEGLHGELFF	TGTGCCAGCGGAGGGGAGGGGCTACACGGGGAGCTGTTTTTT
TRBV6-5	.	TRBJ2-2	many	CASSLEGPGTTGELFF	TGTGCCAGCAGTTTGGAGGGGCCAGGGACCACCGGGGAGCTGTTTTTT
TRBV12-3/TRBV12-4	.	TRBJ1-2	.	CASSFLGEGYTF	TGTGCCAGCAGTTTTTTGGGGGAGGGCTACACCTTC
TRBV10-3	.	TRBJ1-6	.	CAISAGNSPLHF	TGTGCCATCAGTGCGGGGAATTCACCCCTCCACTTT
TRBV29-1	TRBD1	TRBJ1-1	few	CSVEVEGTGRTEAFF	TGCAGCGTTGAAGTAGAGGGGACAGGGAGGACTGAAGCTTTCTTT
TRBV4-1	TRBD1	TRBJ1-1	.	CASSHVGQGGTEAFF	TGCGCCAGCAGCCATGTTGGACAGGGAGGGACTGAAGCTTTCTTT
TRBV29-1	.	TRBJ1-1	many	CSVANTEAFF	TGCAGCGTTGCGAACACTGAAGCTTTCTTT
TRBV20-1	.	TRBJ2-4	.	CSPLQQNIQYF	TGCAGTCCCCTCCAACAAAACATTCAGTACTTC
TRBV7-2	.	TRBJ2-5	.	CASSLGMVETQYF	TGTGCCAGCAGCTTAGGAATGGTCGAGACCCAGTACTTC
TRBV3-1	TRBD1	TRBJ2-7	.	CASRGTGQGASYEQYF	TGTGCCAGCCGAGGGACGGGACAGGGGGCATCCTACGAGCAGTACTTC
TRBV20-1	.	TRBJ2-7	.	CSASTRSSSYEQYF	TGCAGTGCCTCCACCCGCTCGAGCTCCTACGAGCAGTACTTC
TRBV11-1	TRBD1	TRBJ2-2	.	CASSLSFRGQATSELFF	TGTGCCAGCAGCTTATCCTTCCGTGGACAGGCGACTTCGGAGCTGTTTTTT